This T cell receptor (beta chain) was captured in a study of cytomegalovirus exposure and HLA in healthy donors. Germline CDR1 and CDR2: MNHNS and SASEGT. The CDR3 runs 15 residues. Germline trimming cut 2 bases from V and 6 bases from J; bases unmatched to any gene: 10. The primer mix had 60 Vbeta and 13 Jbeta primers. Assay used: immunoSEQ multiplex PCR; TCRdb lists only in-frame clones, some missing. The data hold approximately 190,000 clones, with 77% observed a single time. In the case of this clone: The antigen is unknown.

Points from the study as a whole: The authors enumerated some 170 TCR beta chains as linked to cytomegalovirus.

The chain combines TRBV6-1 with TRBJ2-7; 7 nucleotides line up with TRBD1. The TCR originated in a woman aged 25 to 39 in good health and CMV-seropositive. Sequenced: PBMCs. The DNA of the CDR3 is TGTGCCAGCAGTGAATGGCGACAGGGTGGTGCCGAGCAGTACTTC. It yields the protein CASSEWRQGGAEQYF.